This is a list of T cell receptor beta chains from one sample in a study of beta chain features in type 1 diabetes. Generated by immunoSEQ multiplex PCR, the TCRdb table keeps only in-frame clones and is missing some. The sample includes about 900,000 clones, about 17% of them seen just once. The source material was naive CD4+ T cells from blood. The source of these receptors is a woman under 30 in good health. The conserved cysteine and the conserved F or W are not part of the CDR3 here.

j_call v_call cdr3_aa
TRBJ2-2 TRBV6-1 ASTVVGGAGELF
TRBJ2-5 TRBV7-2 ASSPVTGKETQY
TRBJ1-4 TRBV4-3 ASSHGLDHEKLF
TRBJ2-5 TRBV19 ASSISKVGQETQY
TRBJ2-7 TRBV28 ASRTGTGGYEQY
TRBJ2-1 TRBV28 ASSPFRDRAYNEQF
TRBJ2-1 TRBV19 ASSTSSYNEQF
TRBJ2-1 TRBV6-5 ASSLDPRGTYNEQF
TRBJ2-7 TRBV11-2 ASSFTPYEQY
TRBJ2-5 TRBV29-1 SVSGNQETQY
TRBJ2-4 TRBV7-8 ASSFSGRGIIAKNIQY
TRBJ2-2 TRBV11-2 ASRGLAGILGGELF
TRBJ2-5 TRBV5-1 ASSGSGSGKTQY
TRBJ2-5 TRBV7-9 ASSQRVVETQY
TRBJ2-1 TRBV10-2 ASRGLAGVPEQF
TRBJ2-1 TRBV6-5 ASTRTSGRENEQF
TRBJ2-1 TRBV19 GSRAYNEQF
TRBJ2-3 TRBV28 ASSLGLSTDTQY
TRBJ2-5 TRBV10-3 AISRQDQETQY
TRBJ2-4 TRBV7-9 ASSFVGAKNIQY
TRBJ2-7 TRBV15 ATSSLSSQISYEQY
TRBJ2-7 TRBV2 ASSERRQGNYEQY
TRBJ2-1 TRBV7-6 ASSFPRTGPNYNNVNEQF
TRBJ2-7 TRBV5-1 ASSFSGRPSYEQY
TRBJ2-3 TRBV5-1 ASTLRAAASTDTQY
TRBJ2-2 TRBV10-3 AISPGKWPGAGELF
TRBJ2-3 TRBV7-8 ASSLRPRTRRSTDTQY
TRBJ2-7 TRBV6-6 ASSPSGSLYEQY
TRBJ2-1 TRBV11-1 ASSLRLAVYEQF
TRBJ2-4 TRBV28 ASSSGGEAKNIQY
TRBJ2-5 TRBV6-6 ASSYDRVWETQY
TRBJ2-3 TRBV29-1 SVAGGRGRVQY
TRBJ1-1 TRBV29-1 SVEALRVGTEAF
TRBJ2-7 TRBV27 ASSLSRASGTYEQY
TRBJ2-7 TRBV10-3 AIYEGGPSYEQY
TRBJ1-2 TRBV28 ASSSSGSVGYT
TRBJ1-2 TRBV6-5 ASSYSNRDSNYGYT
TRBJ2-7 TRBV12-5 ASGLVLDSPDEQY
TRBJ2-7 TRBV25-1 ASSDLSIPYEQY
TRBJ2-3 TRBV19 ASSPHPGLEGFGTQY
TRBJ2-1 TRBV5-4 ASSLNRLAGYNEQF
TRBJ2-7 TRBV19 ASSIQQGPSYEQY
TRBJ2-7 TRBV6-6 ASSAVQGNYEQY
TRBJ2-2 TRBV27 ASSLRGANTGELF
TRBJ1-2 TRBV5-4 ASSLMDSSYGYT
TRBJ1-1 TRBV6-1 ASSQTPHTEAF
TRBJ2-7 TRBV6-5 ASSYVRQDGSYEQY
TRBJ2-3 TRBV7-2 ASSARLGGSTDTQY
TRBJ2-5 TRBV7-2 ASRGDPTAETQY
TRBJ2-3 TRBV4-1 ASSQALDTQY
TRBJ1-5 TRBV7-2 ASSLAQAGQPQH
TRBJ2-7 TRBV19 ASSPRGGIYEQY
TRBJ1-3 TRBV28 ASTRQGRDPGNTIY
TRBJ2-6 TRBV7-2 ASSPGGQGGGANVLT
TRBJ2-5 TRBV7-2 ASTWDRGSETQY